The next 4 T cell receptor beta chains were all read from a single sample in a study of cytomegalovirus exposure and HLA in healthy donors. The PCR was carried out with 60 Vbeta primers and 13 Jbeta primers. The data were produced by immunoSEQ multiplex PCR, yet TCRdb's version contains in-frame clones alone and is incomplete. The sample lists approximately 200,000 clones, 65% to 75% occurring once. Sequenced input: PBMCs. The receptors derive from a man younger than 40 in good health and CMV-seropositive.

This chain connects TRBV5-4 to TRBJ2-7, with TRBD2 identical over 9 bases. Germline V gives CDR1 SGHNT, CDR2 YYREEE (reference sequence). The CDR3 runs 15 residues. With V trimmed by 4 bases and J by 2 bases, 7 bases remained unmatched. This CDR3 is CASSLLAGSTYEQYF. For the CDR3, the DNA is TGTGCCAGCAGCCTGCTAGCGGGGAGTACCTACGAGCAGTACTTC.

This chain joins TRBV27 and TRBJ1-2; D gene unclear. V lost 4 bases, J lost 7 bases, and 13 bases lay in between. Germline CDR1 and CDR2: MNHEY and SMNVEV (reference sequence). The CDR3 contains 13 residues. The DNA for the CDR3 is TGTGCCAGCAGTTCGCTTACTTCCGGTGGCTACACCTTC. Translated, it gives CASSSLTSGGYTF.

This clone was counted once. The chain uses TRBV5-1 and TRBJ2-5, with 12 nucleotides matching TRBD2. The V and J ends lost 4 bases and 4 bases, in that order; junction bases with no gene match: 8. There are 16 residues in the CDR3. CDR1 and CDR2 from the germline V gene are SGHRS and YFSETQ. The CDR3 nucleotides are TGCGCCAGCAGCACAGTACTAGCGGGAGGAGGAGAGACCCAGTACTTC. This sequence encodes CASSTVLAGGGETQYF.

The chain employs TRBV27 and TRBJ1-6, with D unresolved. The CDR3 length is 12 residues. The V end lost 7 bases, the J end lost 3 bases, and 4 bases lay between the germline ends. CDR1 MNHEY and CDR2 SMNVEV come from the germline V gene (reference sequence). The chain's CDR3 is CASTGYNSPLHF. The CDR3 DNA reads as TGTGCCAGCACAGGCTATAATTCACCCCTCCACTTT.